Each of the 29 T cell receptor beta chains below was sequenced from the same sample in a study of blood T cell repertoires in COVID-19. Repertoires were generated with immunoSEQ multiplex PCR, while TCRdb's copy carries only in-frame clones and drops some. Of over 200,000 clones listed, about 86% are singletons. Sequencing input: peripheral blood. These receptors all stem from a woman in her forties or fifties with acute or convalescent COVID-19.

As regards this clone: Other DNA sequences from this sample encode an identical CDR3 as well. The chain is built from TRBV6-5 and TRBJ1-2; D call uncertain. The CDR3 is 14 amino acids. The germline V gene encodes CDR1 MNHEY and CDR2 SVGAGI. The ends were cut back, 0 bases at V and 1 base at J, with 6 bases in the middle. The CDR3 is CASSYSSGNYGYTF. The CDR3 nucleotides are TGTGCCAGCAGTTACTCGAGTGGTAACTATGGCTACACCTTC.

This clone was detected once. V gene TRBV11-2 combines with J gene TRBJ1-2; no firm D call. Trimming removed 5 bases from V and 5 bases from J, with 9 bases in between. The CDR3 has 12 amino acids. The germline gives CDR1 SGHAT, CDR2 FQNNGV. Here the CDR3 DNA reads TGTGCCAGCAGCCTCTACAGTTATGGCTACACCTTC. This gives the protein CASSLYSYGYTF.

The chain has TRBV7-3 and TRBJ2-1; possible D gene TRBD2, 6 bases. The CDR3 is 15 amino acids. Germline-derived CDR1 and CDR2 are SGHTA and FQGTGA. V shed 1 base and J shed 4 bases, with 11 bases lying between them. CDR3 in DNA: TGTGCCAGCAGCTTAAATAGCGGCCTATACAATGAGCAGTTCTTC. Its protein is CASSLNSGLYNEQFF.

The chain employs TRBV5-1 and TRBJ2-2, with TRBD1 matching 7 bases. V lost 5 bases, J lost 2 bases, and 3 bases stayed unmatched. The CDR3 length is 14 residues. From germline, CDR1 is SGHRS and CDR2 YFSETQ. The CDR3 loop is CASRRDSNTGELFF. CDR3 nucleotide sequence: TGCGCCAGCAGGAGGGACAGCAACACCGGGGAGCTGTTTTTT. Supplemented by reference TRBV5-1 and TRBJ2-2, the full variable domain reads KAGVTQTPRYLIKTRGQQVTLSCSPISGHRSVSWYQQTPGQGLQFLFEYFSETQRNKGNFPGRFSGRQFSNSRSEMNVSTLELGDSALYLCASRRDSNTGELFFGEGSRLTVL.

J is TRBJ1-1 and V is TRBV24-1; no clear D. V lost 4 bases and J 0 bases, leaving 5 bases between the germline ends. This CDR3 has 13 amino acids. The germline CDR1 and CDR2 sequences are KGHDR and SFDVKD. CDR3 residues: CATSDPVNTEAFF. The CDR3 region has the DNA TGTGCCACCAGTGACCCAGTGAACACTGAAGCTTTCTTT.

The chain joins TRBV2 to TRBJ1-1, with 9 bases matching TRBD1. The CDR3 runs to 14 residues. Germline assignment: CDR1 SNHLY and CDR2 FYNNEI. V dropped 3 bases and J dropped 6; count of bases not matched to a gene: 5. The CDR3 DNA sequence: TGTGCCAGCAGTGATGACAGGGGGAAGGCTGAAGCTTTCTTT. It yields the protein CASSDDRGKAEAFF.

The chain uses TRBV14 and TRBJ1-1; TRBD1 agrees at 8 bases. The germline V gene encodes CDR1 SGHDN and CDR2 FVKESK. The junction had 5 bases not matched to a gene; V was cut back by 2 bases and J by 6 bases. The length of the CDR3 is 14 residues. CDR3 bases: TGTGCCAGCAGCCAATACAGGGGGAGGGCTGAAGCTTTCTTT. Protein: CASSQYRGRAEAFF.

The chain employs TRBV2 and TRBJ2-1; 14 bases are shared with TRBD2. The V gene's germline CDR1 is SNHLY and CDR2 FYNNEI. There are 22 residues in the CDR3. The V segment lost 4 bases and the J segment 0 bases; nucleotides outside the gene matches: 17. The CDR3 protein is CASSGLRSGTSGRFSSYNEQFF. CDR3 nucleotide sequence: TGTGCCAGCAGTGGACTTCGATCCGGGACTAGCGGGAGATTCAGCTCCTACAATGAGCAGTTCTTC. Together with reference TRBV2 and TRBJ2-1, the CDR3 gives the full variable domain: EPEVTQTPSHQVTQMGQEVILRCVPISNHLYFYWYRQILGQKVEFLVSFYNNEISEKSEIFDDQFSVERPDGSNFTLKIRSTKLEDSAMYFCASSGLRSGTSGRFSSYNEQFFGPGTRLTVL.

The sample holds a few counts of this clone. The genes are TRBV11-2 and TRBJ2-7; 14 nucleotides agree with TRBD2. With 6 bases clipped from V and 6 bases from J, the junction kept 4 bases outside the gene matches. This CDR3 is 14 amino acids long. Per germline, CDR1 SGHAT and CDR2 FQNNGV. CDR3: CASRGLAGGLEQYF. The CDR3 region has the DNA TGTGCCAGCAGAGGACTAGCGGGGGGACTCGAGCAGTACTTC.

The CDR3 region is CASSQGSGGRTEAFF. The CDR3 DNA reads TGTGCCAGCAGCCAAGGGTCAGGGGGCAGAACTGAAGCTTTCTTT. This sequence joins TRBV16 and TRBJ1-1, with 8 bases that match TRBD1. Unmatched junction bases numbered 7, after V lost 2 bases and J lost 5 bases. Germline CDR1 and CDR2: KGHSY and FQNENV. The CDR3 runs 15 residues.

The chain carries TRBV6-2 or TRBV6-3 and TRBJ2-3; D is undetermined. V was clipped by 2 bases and J by 2 bases, with 8 bases between them. Germline lookup yields CDR1 MNHEY and CDR2 SVGEGT. The CDR3 covers 14 residues. The CDR3 region is CASSYQLPTDTQYF. The DNA of the CDR3 is TGTGCCAGCAGTTACCAGTTACCCACAGATACGCAGTATTTT.

The genes are TRBV28 and TRBJ2-3; 12 nucleotides line up with TRBD2. The CDR3 extends over 16 amino acids. Germline CDR1 is MDHEN and CDR2 is SYDVKM. The ends lost 6 bases at V and 4 bases at J; junction bases unmatched: 8. CDR3 in DNA: TGTGCCAGCAGGGAAAGCCTAGCGGGAGGGGCAGATACGCAGTATTTT. This codes for CASRESLAGGADTQYF.

The V gene is TRBV6-5, the J gene TRBJ2-7; the D gene is possibly TRBD1 (5 bases). CDR1 is MNHEY, CDR2 SVGAGI, per germline. This CDR3 comprises 12 residues. V was cut by 6 bases and J by 4 bases, with 10 bases left in between. The CDR3 loop reads CASSEDIYEQYF. CDR3 sequence (DNA): TGTGCCAGCAGCGAGGACATATACGAGCAGTACTTC.

The chain carries TRBV6-1 and TRBJ2-6; D is possibly TRBD2 (5 bases). Germline V gene lookup returns CDR1 MNHNS and CDR2 SASEGT. CDR3 length: 16 amino acids. The V and J ends lost 2 bases and 0 bases respectively, with 8 bases between them. The CDR3 here is CASSEIGSSGANVLTF. CDR3 nucleotide sequence: TGTGCCAGCAGTGAAATAGGGAGCTCTGGGGCCAACGTCCTGACTTTC.

V usage is TRBV5-6 and J usage is TRBJ1-2; D gene unclear. Trimming removed 0 bases from V and 3 bases from J, with 9 bases in between. The CDR3 runs 14 residues. The germline V gene has CDR1 SGHDT and CDR2 YYEEEE. Here the CDR3 reads CASSLDSTDYGYTF. CDR3 sequence (DNA): TGTGCCAGCAGCTTGGACTCAACCGACTATGGCTACACCTTC.

This sequence joins TRBV5-1 and TRBJ2-3; tentatively, D is TRBD1 (6 bases). Germline CDR1 and CDR2: SGHRS and YFSETQ. The CDR3 contains 16 residues. The V gene lost 4 bases and the J gene lost 1 base, with 16 bases spanning the gap. CDR3 coding DNA: TGCGCCAGCAGCCTACAGGGAGTTGAGGGCACAGATACGCAGTATTTT. It codes for CASSLQGVEGTDTQYF.

The chain recombines TRBV25-1 with TRBJ2-3, with D uncertain. Trimming took off 5 bases at V and 5 bases at J, with 5 bases between the two ends. The CDR3 extends over 11 amino acids. The germline gives CDR1 MGHDK, CDR2 SYGVNS. The CDR3, as DNA: TGTGCCAGCAGTCGGGTAGATACGCAGTATTTT. Translating it yields CASSRVDTQYF.

The rearrangement uses TRBV4-1 and TRBJ2-6; D is perhaps TRBD1 (5 bases). V was shortened by 0 bases and J by 0 bases, with 18 bases between the two germline ends. The CDR3 has 20 residues. Per the germline V gene, CDR1 is MGHRA and CDR2 is YSYEKL. The CDR3 region is CASSQEILGRAISGANVLTF. In nucleotides, the CDR3 is TGCGCCAGCAGCCAAGAGATCTTGGGCAGGGCCATCTCTGGGGCCAACGTCCTGACTTTC.

The gene calls are TRBV7-4 and TRBJ2-7; 13 positions match TRBD2. CDR1 is SGHVT and CDR2 is SQSDAQ in the germline V gene. The trim removed 5 bases at V and 7 bases at J, leaving 8 bases unmatched. The length of the CDR3 is 15 residues. The CDR3 loop reads CASSPTSGRAHEQYF. DNA for the CDR3: TGTGCCAGCAGCCCAACTAGCGGGAGGGCCCATGAGCAGTACTTC.

The rearrangement uses TRBV6-4 and TRBJ1-2, with 10 bases identical to TRBD1. The germline gives CDR1 MRHNA, CDR2 SNTAGT. J was trimmed by 8 bases and V by 8 bases; bases with no gene match: 8. There are 13 residues in the CDR3. The CDR3 nucleotides read TGTGCCAGCCGGGGACAGGGGAACGGCGGCTACACCTTC. It translates to CASRGQGNGGYTF.

The chain combines TRBV2 with TRBJ1-2; D remains unclear. Germline V gene sequence: CDR1 SNHLY, CDR2 FYNNEI. The germline V and J ends were trimmed by 6 bases and 1 base, with 15 bases remaining between them. This CDR3 has 15 residues. The chain's CDR3 is CASSPLGESNYGYTF. In DNA, the CDR3 is TGTGCCAGCAGCCCCCTTGGGGAGAGTAACTATGGCTACACCTTC. Filled out from reference TRBV2 and TRBJ1-2, the complete variable domain reads EPEVTQTPSHQVTQMGQEVILRCVPISNHLYFYWYRQILGQKVEFLVSFYNNEISEKSEIFDDQFSVERPDGSNFTLKIRSTKLEDSAMYFCASSPLGESNYGYTFGSGTRLTVV.

The rearrangement links TRBV28 to TRBJ2-7; 11 bases map to TRBD1. Germline values: CDR1 MDHEN, CDR2 SYDVKM. The J segment lost 4 bases and the V segment lost 6 bases, leaving 11 bases of the junction unmatched. The CDR3 sequence is 16 residues long. The DNA of the CDR3 is TGTGCCAGCAGAATCTTGGGGCGGGACAGGGGGTACGAGCAGTACTTC. Protein: CASRILGRDRGYEQYF.

The chain has TRBV27 and TRBJ2-3, with D maybe TRBD1 (5 bases). Trimming stripped 4 bases from V and 3 bases from J, with 14 bases between. Germline V gene data show CDR1 as MNHEY and CDR2 as SMNVEV (reference sequence). CDR3 length: 15 residues. The CDR3 DNA sequence: TGTGCCAGCAGTTATGGGGCCCCGACGACAGATACGCAGTATTTT. Its protein product is CASSYGAPTTDTQYF.

This chain joins TRBV5-5 and TRBJ1-1; no firm D call. The CDR3 length is 11 residues. V was clipped by 1 base and J by 7 bases, with 5 bases between them. Germline-derived CDR1 and CDR2 are SGHKS and YYEKEE (reference sequence). DNA of the CDR3: TGTGCCAGCAGCTTGCTCGGTGAAGCTTTCTTT. Its translation: CASSLLGEAFF. The entire variable domain, with the rest obtained from reference TRBV5-5 and TRBJ1-1, is as follows: DAGVTQSPTHLIKTRGQQVTLRCSPISGHKSVSWYQQVLGQGPQFIFQYYEKEERGRGNFPDRFSARQFPNYSSELNVNALLLGDSALYLCASSLLGEAFFGQGTRLTVV.

This clone was detected once. CDR3 amino acids: CATSRGRQGYSNQPQHF. The DNA for the CDR3 is TGTGCCACCAGCAGGGGACGACAGGGGTATAGCAATCAGCCCCAGCATTTT. This chain connects TRBV15 to TRBJ1-5; 8 nucleotides line up with TRBD1. V lost 3 bases and J lost 0; bases outside the gene matches: 7. The CDR3 contains 17 residues. Germline CDR1 reads LNHNV; CDR2 reads YYDKDF (reference sequence). Full variable domain (remainder filled in from reference TRBV15 and TRBJ1-5): DAMVIQNPRYQVTQFGKPVTLSCSQTLNHNVMYWYQQKSSQAPKLLFHYYDKDFNNEADTPDNFQSRRPNTSFCFLDIRSPGLGDTAMYLCATSRGRQGYSNQPQHFGDGTRLSIL.

The chain links TRBV5-1 to TRBJ2-7, with D perhaps matching TRBD1 (5 bases). CDR3 length: 13 residues. The germline CDR1 and CDR2 sequences are SGHRS and YFSETQ. V lost 4 bases and J lost 9, with 17 bases in between. CDR3 protein: CASSPILGQGQYF. Here the CDR3 DNA reads TGCGCCAGCAGCCCCATTTTGGGTCAGGGGCAGTACTTC.

In DNA, the CDR3 is TGTGCCAGCAGTGCGACTAGCGGGAGCACAGATACGCAGTATTTT. Protein sequence: CASSATSGSTDTQYF. This rearrangement joins TRBV28 to TRBJ2-3; 10 bases map to TRBD2. The CDR3 totals 15 residues. Germline V lookup: CDR1 MDHEN, CDR2 SYDVKM. Unmatched junction bases numbered 2, after V lost 5 bases and J lost 0 bases.

The chain carries TRBV15 and TRBJ2-7; tentatively, D is TRBD2 (7 bases). The CDR3 is made up of 12 amino acids. V was clipped by 6 bases and J by 4 bases, with 10 bases between them. Germline V gene data show CDR1 as LNHNV and CDR2 as YYDKDF (reference sequence). CDR3: CATRGGGYEQYF. DNA for the CDR3: TGTGCCACCAGAGGGGGGGGGTACGAGCAGTACTTC.

This chain links TRBV18 with TRBJ1-2; possible D gene TRBD1, 6 bases. With 2 bases removed from V and 4 bases from J, the gap between germline ends came to 14 bases. CDR3 size: 15 residues. The germline V gene encodes CDR1 KGHSH and CDR2 LQKENI. Here the CDR3 reads CASSPSETGPYGYTF. DNA for the CDR3: TGTGCCAGCTCACCATCGGAGACAGGACCCTATGGCTACACCTTC. The whole variable domain, filled in from reference TRBV18 and TRBJ1-2, reads NAGVMQNPRHLVRRRGQEARLRCSPMKGHSHVYWYRQLPEEGLKFMVYLQKENIIDESGMPKERFSAEFPKEGPSILRIQQVVRGDSAAYFCASSPSETGPYGYTFGSGTRLTVV.